One sample yielded the 23 T cell receptor beta chains listed below, sequenced in a study of blood T cell repertoires in COVID-19. The method was immunoSEQ multiplex PCR; TCRdb's version includes in-frame clones alone and lacks a portion of them. The sample holds roughly 200,000 clones; roughly 91% are singletons and the top ten take around 6%. The material sequenced was peripheral blood. These receptors all come from a man aged 35 to 55 with active or convalescent COVID-19.

J is TRBJ1-4 and V is TRBV5-4; D is ambiguous. The V gene lost 4 bases and the J gene lost 3 bases, with 16 bases spanning the gap. The CDR3 has 16 residues. Germline V gives CDR1 SGHNT, CDR2 YYREEE (reference sequence). The CDR3 sequence is CASSPGYSLSNEKLFF. CDR3 nucleotide sequence: TGTGCCAGCAGCCCGGGATATAGCCTTTCTAATGAAAAACTGTTTTTT.

The rearrangement uses TRBV28 and TRBJ1-1; TRBD1 is a possible D gene (5 bases). The CDR3 consists of 12 residues. Between the trimmed V and J ends, which lost 7 bases and 4 bases, there was a span of 10 bases. In germline, CDR1 is MDHEN, CDR2 SYDVKM. The CDR3 sequence is CASTSGVTEAFF. The CDR3 nucleotides read TGTGCCAGCACCTCGGGGGTCACTGAAGCTTTCTTT.

The V and J genes are TRBV28 and TRBJ1-4, with unresolved D. V lost 3 bases to trimming and J lost 1 base, with 15 bases between them. Germline V gene data show CDR1 as MDHEN and CDR2 as SYDVKM. The CDR3 loop spans 17 amino acids. The CDR3 region has the DNA TGTGCCAGCAGTTTGCAGGCAGGAGGAGGAACTAATGAAAAACTGTTTTTT. It specifies CASSLQAGGGTNEKLFF.

The V gene is TRBV19, the J gene TRBJ1-2; D is undetermined. CDR3 length: 14 amino acids. V was pared by 6 bases and J by 2 bases, with 13 bases between. Germline V lookup: CDR1 LNHDA, CDR2 SQIVND (reference sequence). CDR3 in amino acids: CASSTLTGNYGYTF. CDR3 in DNA: TGTGCCAGTAGCACCTTAACGGGGAACTATGGCTACACCTTC.

The rearrangement links TRBV5-4 to TRBJ1-4; perhaps TRBD1 as D (6 bases). Trimming removed 4 bases at V and 8 bases at J, with 18 bases between. Germline CDR1 SGHNT, CDR2 YYREEE (reference sequence). The CDR3 contains 15 residues. This chain's CDR3 is CASSRTGSLGEKLFF. CDR3 DNA: TGTGCCAGCAGCCGCACAGGGTCCCTAGGGGAAAAACTGTTTTTT. Based on the CDR3 plus reference TRBV5-4 and TRBJ1-4, the full variable domain is ETGVTQSPTHLIKTRGQQVTLRCSSQSGHNTVSWYQQALGQGPQFIFQYYREEENGRGNFPPRFSGLQFPNYSSELNVNALELDDSALYLCASSRTGSLGEKLFFGSGTQLSVL.

This clone has just a few counts. This chain connects TRBV7-9 to TRBJ1-5; TRBD1 matches at 8 bases. Unmatched junction bases numbered 3, after V lost 5 bases and J lost 6 bases. Germline values: CDR1 SEHNR, CDR2 FQNEAQ (reference sequence). This CDR3 spans 13 amino acids. CDR3 residues: CASSQGAGQPQHF. The CDR3 region has the DNA TGTGCCAGCAGCCAGGGGGCCGGTCAGCCCCAGCATTTT. Supplemented by reference TRBV7-9 and TRBJ1-5, the full variable domain reads DTGVSQNPRHKITKRGQNVTFRCDPISEHNRLYWYRQTLGQGPEFLTYFQNEAQLEKSRLLSDRFSAERPKGSFSTLEIQRTEQGDSAMYLCASSQGAGQPQHFGDGTRLSIL.

The chain uses TRBV18 and TRBJ1-3, with D maybe TRBD1 (5 bases). The CDR3 consists of 16 residues. Germline V gene lookup returns CDR1 KGHSH and CDR2 LQKENI. V was clipped by 0 bases and J by 0 bases, with 9 bases between them. The CDR3 spells CASSPPPTVSGNTIYF. The CDR3 nucleotides are TGTGCCAGCTCACCACCCCCGACAGTCTCTGGAAACACCATATATTTT.

This clone was counted a single time. The rearrangement links TRBV3-1 (or the pseudogene TRBV3-2) to TRBJ2-5, with 7 bases that match TRBD2. CDR3 size: 15 residues. CDR1 and CDR2 (germline): LGHDT, YNNKEL (reference sequence). The ends lost 1 base at V and 5 bases at J; junction bases unmatched: 7. This CDR3 reads CASSQVIWGGETQYF. The DNA of the CDR3 is TGTGCCAGCAGCCAAGTCATCTGGGGAGGGGAGACCCAGTACTTC.

The CDR3 protein is CASSSLSKGGSEAFF. CDR3 DNA: TGTGCCAGCAGTTCCCTTTCCAAAGGGGGCTCTGAAGCTTTCTTT. The chain uses TRBV28 and TRBJ1-1, with TRBD1 matching 7 bases. The V and J ends lost 4 bases and 6 bases, in that order; junction bases with no gene match: 11. Per the germline V gene, CDR1 is MDHEN and CDR2 is SYDVKM. There are 15 residues in the CDR3.

The J gene is TRBJ2-7, the V gene TRBV7-2; 7 bases are shared with TRBD2. V was pared by 5 bases and J by 4 bases, with 8 bases of the junction left unmatched. The germline gives CDR1 SGHTA, CDR2 FQGNSA. This CDR3 has 14 residues. The CDR3 region is CASSPAGTTYEQYF. In nucleotides, the CDR3 is TGTGCCAGCAGCCCAGCGGGAACTACTTACGAGCAGTACTTC.

The V and J genes are TRBV11-2 and TRBJ2-1, with 13 nucleotides matching TRBD2. CDR1 and CDR2 from the germline V gene are SGHAT and FQNNGV. CDR3 size: 16 residues. Germline trimming cut 5 bases from V and 7 bases from J; bases unmatched to any gene: 8. The CDR3 DNA follows: TGTGCCAGCAGCCTTAGGACTAGCGGGAGATGGAATGAGCAGTTCTTC. Its protein product is CASSLRTSGRWNEQFF.

The V and J genes are TRBV5-1 and TRBJ2-2; 7 positions agree with TRBD1. Germline lookup yields CDR1 SGHRS and CDR2 YFSETQ. CDR3 size: 15 residues. With 0 bases clipped from V and 5 bases from J, the junction kept 4 bases outside the gene matches. The CDR3 here is CASSLGQGGTGELFF. The CDR3 coding sequence is TGCGCCAGCAGCTTGGGACAGGGTGGTACCGGGGAGCTGTTTTTT.

The J gene is TRBJ2-1, the V gene TRBV11-3; 11 bases agree with TRBD2. The CDR3 extends over 17 amino acids. Germline-derived CDR1 and CDR2 are SGHNT and YENEEA. The junction had 7 bases not matched to a gene; V was cut back by 4 bases and J by 2 bases. This CDR3 is CASSSRLAGQTYNEQFF. CDR3 nucleotides: TGTGCCAGCAGCTCCCGACTAGCGGGACAGACCTACAATGAGCAGTTCTTC.

The chain carries TRBV11-3 and TRBJ2-1; D is ambiguous. Germline V CDR1 and CDR2: SGHNT, YENEEA. V was shortened by 0 bases and J by 0 bases, with 9 bases between the two germline ends. The CDR3 extends over 16 amino acids. The CDR3 spells CASSLDPGSSYNEQFF. The CDR3 nucleotides read TGTGCCAGCAGCTTAGATCCCGGTAGCTCCTACAATGAGCAGTTCTTC.

The V call is TRBV7-8, the J call TRBJ2-7; D perhaps matches TRBD1 (6 bases). V was pared by 3 bases and J by 3 bases, with 9 bases between. The CDR3 extends over 13 amino acids. Germline V gene data show CDR1 as SGHVS and CDR2 as FQNEAQ. CDR3 nucleotides: TGTGCCAGCAGCTTCGGACAGAGCTACGAGCAGTACTTC. This translates into CASSFGQSYEQYF.

This rearrangement joins TRBV19 to TRBJ1-5; 7 nucleotides align to TRBD1. This CDR3 region has 15 residues. Germline CDR1 and CDR2: LNHDA and SQIVND (reference sequence). The J segment lost 0 bases and the V segment lost 6 bases, leaving 5 bases of the junction unmatched. The DNA of the CDR3 is TGTGCCAGTAGAGTTGACAGGGCTAGCAATCAGCCCCAGCATTTT. Its translation is CASRVDRASNQPQHF.

The rearrangement uses TRBV11-2 and TRBJ2-7; D remains ambiguous. The CDR3 is 15 residues long. V was cut by 3 bases and J by 1 base, with 13 bases left in between. Germline CDR1 SGHAT, CDR2 FQNNGV. DNA for the CDR3: TGTGCCAGCAGCTTCCCCAGCGCTCGGTCCTACGAGCAGTACTTC. It encodes CASSFPSARSYEQYF.

V usage is TRBV28 and J usage is TRBJ1-5; TRBD1 matches 7 bases. Looked up from germline, CDR1 is MDHEN and CDR2 is SYDVKM. The CDR3 consists of 17 residues. After removal of 6 bases from V and 5 bases from J, the junction contained 16 bases not matched to a gene. CDR3 sequence reads: CASSPRQGISWDQPQHF. The CDR3 bases are TGTGCCAGCAGCCCGCGACAGGGAATTTCGTGGGATCAGCCCCAGCATTTT. Full variable domain (missing parts from reference TRBV28 and TRBJ1-5): DVKVTQSSRYLVKRTGEKVFLECVQDMDHENMFWYRQDPGLGLRLIYFSYDVKMKEKGDIPEGYSVSREKKERFSLILESASTNQTSMYLCASSPRQGISWDQPQHFGDGTRLSIL.

The chain links TRBV28 to TRBJ1-3, with 10 positions matching TRBD1. The CDR3 extends over 17 amino acids. Trimming took 8 bases from V and 4 from J; bases not matched to a gene: 14. Germline CDR1 MDHEN, CDR2 SYDVKM. The CDR3 protein is CASGTGVMDFSGNTIYF. The CDR3 bases are TGTGCCAGCGGGACAGGGGTAATGGATTTCTCAGGAAACACCATATATTTT. Together with reference TRBV28 and TRBJ1-3, the CDR3 gives the full variable domain: DVKVTQSSRYLVKRTGEKVFLECVQDMDHENMFWYRQDPGLGLRLIYFSYDVKMKEKGDIPEGYSVSREKKERFSLILESASTNQTSMYLCASGTGVMDFSGNTIYFGEGSWLTVV.

CDR3 DNA: TGTGCCAGCAGAGGGGAGGGCCAGCCCCAGCATTTT. Protein product: CASRGEGQPQHF. This rearrangement joins TRBV2 to TRBJ1-5; TRBD1 is a possible D gene (5 bases). CDR1 and CDR2 (germline): SNHLY, FYNNEI. V lost 6 bases and J 7 bases, leaving 10 bases between the germline ends. The CDR3 covers 12 residues.

The chain couples TRBV7-9 to TRBJ2-1, with 9 nucleotides matching TRBD1. The V and J ends lost 5 bases and 8 bases, in that order; junction bases with no gene match: 7. Per the germline V gene, CDR1 is SEHNR and CDR2 is FQNEAQ (reference sequence). This CDR3 contains 14 residues. For the CDR3, the DNA is TGTGCCAGCAGCAGCCGGGACAGGGCTTATGAGCAGTTCTTC. This sequence encodes CASSSRDRAYEQFF.

The chain uses TRBV6-5 and TRBJ1-5, with 7 nucleotides matching TRBD1. Germline V lookup: CDR1 MNHEY, CDR2 SVGAGI. V dropped 6 bases and J dropped 10; count of bases not matched to a gene: 6. There are 12 residues in the CDR3. The CDR3 nucleotides are TGTGCCAGCAGGACAGGGTCGGGTCCCCAGCATTTT. Amino acid sequence: CASRTGSGPQHF.

This chain connects TRBV9 to TRBJ1-1; weak D call: TRBD1 (6 bases). With 3 bases removed from V and 2 bases from J, the gap between germline ends came to 20 bases. This CDR3 region has 17 residues. Germline loops: CDR1 SGDLS, CDR2 YYNGEE. The CDR3 DNA is TGTGCCAGCAGCGAGGGGAATGGGGGCTTGGGAAACACTGAAGCTTTCTTT. Its protein is CASSEGNGGLGNTEAFF.